The 28 T cell receptor beta chains reported below all come from one sample, sequenced in a study of radiotherapy plus CTLA-4 blockade in lung cancer listed by TCRdb under 2018. The library was built by means of the immunoSEQ multiplex PCR assay. This immuneACCESS table, as held by TCRdb, lists in-frame sequences with V and J called but not all clones. Of the missing ones, under half trace to an unresolved V gene in checked studies; the others have no known cause. Within this sample are approximately 49,000 clones, with around 83% of them counted one time only. The ten largest account for around 30% of the sample. The sample here was peripheral blood, taken from a patient treated with radiotherapy plus ipilimumab. Every receptor here comes from a human donor with non-small cell lung cancer whose response to radiotherapy plus ipilimumab could not be evaluated.

On this clone: One junction end disagrees with the germline gene, perhaps due to a read error. The chain combines TRBV7-2 with TRBJ1-1, with D perhaps TRBD1 (5 bases). Germline V gene data show CDR1 as SGHTA and CDR2 as FQGNSA. The length of the CDR3 is 12 residues. The CDR3 DNA is TGTGCCAGCAGCTTAGCGTTTGACAGCAAAGACTTT. It specifies CASSLAFDSKDF.

The genes are TRBV18 and TRBJ1-2; a weak D match, TRBD1 (5 bases). The CDR3 spans 13 residues. The germline V gene has CDR1 KGHSH and CDR2 LQKENI. V was pared by 0 bases and J by 4 bases, with 6 bases between. The CDR3 DNA sequence: TGTGCCAGCTCACCACCGGGGGGCTATGGCTACACCTTC. Translation gives CASSPPGGYGYTF.

The chain couples TRBV2 to TRBJ2-5; TRBD2 agrees at 7 bases. This CDR3 comprises 15 residues. Per germline, CDR1 SNHLY and CDR2 FYNNEI. V shed 6 bases, J shed 2 bases, and the junction held 9 bases outside the gene matches. CDR3 region: CASRPSGPFQETQYF. Here the CDR3 DNA reads TGTGCCAGCAGGCCTAGCGGACCCTTTCAAGAGACCCAGTACTTC.

This chain uses TRBV28 with TRBJ1-1; weak D call: TRBD1 (6 bases). CDR3 size: 13 residues. The germline gives CDR1 MDHEN, CDR2 SYDVKM. V gave up 2 bases and J gave up 7 bases, with 11 bases separating them. This chain's CDR3 is CASSLLSDSEAFF. The CDR3 region has the DNA TGTGCCAGCAGTTTACTTTCGGACAGTGAAGCTTTCTTT.

CDR3 DNA: TGCGCCAGCAGCCCAGGGGGCCTCAAAGGGGAGCAGTACTTC. Its protein product is CASSPGGLKGEQYF. The chain has TRBV5-1 and TRBJ2-7, with 8 bases matching TRBD1. The J segment lost 7 bases and the V segment lost 4 bases, leaving 10 bases of the junction unmatched. In germline, CDR1 is SGHRS, CDR2 YFSETQ. This CDR3 spans 14 amino acids.

The J gene is TRBJ2-7, the V gene TRBV6-5; the D gene is possibly TRBD1 (6 bases). Germline lookup yields CDR1 MNHEY and CDR2 SVGAGI. The V gene lost 2 bases and the J gene lost 2 bases, with 10 bases spanning the gap. CDR3 length: 14 residues. The CDR3 nucleotides are TGTGCCAGCAGTTACAGGGGGAGAGCCTACGAGCAGTACTTC. This translates into CASSYRGRAYEQYF.

The table lists this clone with a count of one. The chain joins TRBV7-2 to TRBJ1-3; D might be TRBD1 (5 bases). This CDR3 is 17 amino acids long. Germline lookup yields CDR1 SGHTA and CDR2 FQGNSA. V was shortened by 2 bases and J by 0 bases, with 14 bases between the two germline ends. CDR3: CASSLQVTASSGNTIYF. CDR3 DNA sequence: TGTGCCAGCAGCTTACAAGTGACAGCCTCCTCTGGAAACACCATATATTTT.

This chain joins TRBV5-1 and TRBJ1-1; 7 bases fit TRBD1. CDR1 and CDR2 from the germline V gene are SGHRS and YFSETQ. The ends lost 6 bases at V and 5 bases at J; junction bases unmatched: 10. CDR3 length equals 14 residues. The CDR3 sequence: CASKGPTGRTEAFF. In DNA, the CDR3 is TGCGCCAGCAAGGGCCCGACAGGGCGAACTGAAGCTTTCTTT.

The chain carries TRBV6-5 and TRBJ2-7, with 11 positions matching TRBD2. The CDR3 extends over 14 amino acids. Germline CDR1 and CDR2: MNHEY and SVGAGI. The ends lost 5 bases at V and 4 bases at J; junction bases unmatched: 4. CDR3 in DNA: TGTGCCAGCAGTGGCGGGACTAGCGGTTACGAGCAGTACTTC. Encoded protein: CASSGGTSGYEQYF.

This clone has more than one count but fewer than ten. This CDR3 reads CASRWGRDTEAFF. The CDR3 DNA is TGTGCCAGCAGGTGGGGCAGGGACACTGAAGCTTTCTTT. The chain combines TRBV6-5 with TRBJ1-1; possible D gene TRBD1, 5 bases. The V end lost 6 bases, the J end lost 3 bases, and 11 bases lay between the germline ends. From germline, CDR1 is MNHEY and CDR2 SVGAGI. The CDR3 consists of 13 residues.

The rearrangement joins TRBV5-6 to TRBJ2-5; a weak D match, TRBD1 (5 bases). This CDR3 has 13 amino acids. Per germline, CDR1 SGHDT and CDR2 YYEEEE. Trimming cost V 5 bases and J 5 bases, with 13 bases left between them. In DNA, the CDR3 is TGTGCCAGCAGAGCAGGGATTGGGGAGACCCAGTACTTC. It specifies CASRAGIGETQYF.

This clone was observed a few times. The genes are TRBV6-1 and TRBJ2-1; TRBD1 agrees at 9 bases. V dropped 3 bases and J dropped 10; count of bases not matched to a gene: 10. Germline CDR1 MNHNS, CDR2 SASEGT. The CDR3 consists of 15 residues. CDR3 sequence reads: CASSESGQGFGEQFF. In DNA, the CDR3 is TGTGCCAGCAGTGAGTCGGGACAGGGTTTTGGGGAGCAGTTCTTC.

The chain joins TRBV28 to TRBJ2-7, with D possibly TRBD2 on 6 matching bases. Germline V CDR1 and CDR2: MDHEN, SYDVKM. The CDR3 runs 15 residues. The V gene lost 0 bases and the J gene lost 3 bases, with 12 bases spanning the gap. In DNA, the CDR3 is TGTGCCAGCAGTTTATGGGAGGGTGCAGACTACGAGCAGTACTTC. This gives the protein CASSLWEGADYEQYF.

The chain carries TRBV7-2 and TRBJ1-2, with D possibly TRBD1 on 5 matching bases. Germline V gene data show CDR1 as SGHTA and CDR2 as FQGNSA. The CDR3 covers 15 residues. Between the trimmed V and J ends, which lost 0 bases and 4 bases, there was a span of 12 bases. CDR3 sequence reads: CASSLALDSLYGYTF. DNA of the CDR3: TGTGCCAGCAGCTTAGCGCTAGACAGCCTCTATGGCTACACCTTC.

V usage is TRBV28 and J usage is TRBJ2-1; 8 bases agree with TRBD1. J was trimmed by 6 bases and V by 2 bases; bases with no gene match: 3. CDR1 is MDHEN and CDR2 is SYDVKM in the germline V gene. The CDR3 has 14 residues. Here the CDR3 reads CASSLRQGINEQFF. In DNA, the CDR3 is TGTGCCAGCAGTTTAAGACAGGGGATCAATGAGCAGTTCTTC.

V usage is TRBV10-3 and J usage is TRBJ2-7; a possible D gene is TRBD1 (6 bases). This CDR3 is 15 amino acids long. Germline lookup yields CDR1 ENHRY and CDR2 SYGVKD. V was pared by 2 bases and J by 2 bases, with 13 bases between. The CDR3 nucleotides are TGTGCCATCAGTGAGGGTCTAGGGGGTACCTACGAGCAGTACTTC. This sequence encodes CAISEGLGGTYEQYF.

This clone showed up just a few times. The rearrangement uses TRBV15 and TRBJ1-5; D unclear. Trimming stripped 2 bases from V and 4 bases from J, with 12 bases between. Germline CDR1 reads LNHNV; CDR2 reads YYDKDF (reference sequence). CDR3 length: 15 residues. The CDR3 here is CATSRFRSRNQPQHF. CDR3 coding DNA: TGTGCCACCAGCAGATTCAGGTCACGGAATCAGCCCCAGCATTTT.

For the CDR3, the DNA is TGCGCCAGCAGCTTGGGGGGCATGAACACTGAAGCTTTCTTT. Residues: CASSLGGMNTEAFF. This chain uses TRBV5-1 with TRBJ1-1, with TRBD1 as a possible D gene (5 bases). Germline-derived CDR1 and CDR2 are SGHRS and YFSETQ. The CDR3 runs to 14 residues. Trimming removed 0 bases from V and 0 bases from J, with 6 bases in between.

This clone showed up just a few times. The rearrangement links TRBV19 to TRBJ2-2, with D unresolved. From germline, CDR1 is LNHDA and CDR2 SQIVND (reference sequence). V lost 5 bases and J 0 bases, leaving 10 bases between the germline ends. This CDR3 is built from 15 residues. The CDR3 spells CASSLGQANTGELFF. In DNA, the CDR3 is TGTGCCAGTAGTCTGGGCCAGGCGAACACCGGGGAGCTGTTTTTT.

V is TRBV4-3 and J is TRBJ1-3; TRBD1 agrees at 7 bases. The CDR3 is 16 residues long. V dropped 0 bases and J dropped 0; count of bases not matched to a gene: 2. Germline lookup yields CDR1 LGHNA and CDR2 YSLEER. The CDR3 spells CASSQEGTVSGNTIYF. The CDR3 nucleotides read TGCGCCAGCAGCCAAGAAGGGACAGTCTCTGGAAACACCATATATTTT.

The chain has TRBV7-6 and TRBJ2-1, with 10 bases identical to TRBD2. The CDR3 runs 18 residues. Trimming cost V 2 bases and J 3 bases; bases outside gene matches: 10. Looked up from germline, CDR1 is SGHVS and CDR2 is FNYEAQ. This CDR3 is CASSLRELAGVSYNEQFF. The CDR3 region has the DNA TGTGCCAGCAGCTTAAGGGAGCTAGCGGGAGTTAGCTACAATGAGCAGTTCTTC.

V and J are TRBV9 and TRBJ2-1; 7 nucleotides line up with TRBD1. This CDR3 contains 14 residues. Trimming removed 3 bases from V and 5 bases from J; junction bases left unmatched: 5. Germline V gene data show CDR1 as SGDLS and CDR2 as YYNGEE. The CDR3 loop reads CASSAGTVNNEQFF. CDR3 bases: TGTGCCAGCAGCGCCGGGACAGTAAACAATGAGCAGTTCTTC. The full variable domain, its missing parts supplied by reference TRBV9 and TRBJ2-1, is DSGVTQTPKHLITATGQRVTLRCSPRSGDLSVYWYQQSLDQGLQFLIQYYNGEERAKGNILERFSAQQFPDLHSELNLSSLELGDSALYFCASSAGTVNNEQFFGPGTRLTVL.

The V call is TRBV6-5, the J call TRBJ2-7, with D possibly matching TRBD1 (6 bases). V shed 5 bases and J shed 2 bases, with 16 bases lying between them. Germline loops: CDR1 MNHEY, CDR2 SVGAGI. The CDR3 length is 15 residues. CDR3: CASSLRGGPAYEQYF. The CDR3, as DNA: TGTGCCAGCAGTCTCAGGGGTGGGCCCGCCTACGAGCAGTACTTC.

Here the CDR3 reads CASSKQGWETQYF. CDR3 nucleotide sequence: TGTGCCAGCAGTAAACAGGGTTGGGAGACCCAGTACTTC. The chain carries TRBV6-5 and TRBJ2-5, with D perhaps TRBD1 (6 bases). Per germline, CDR1 MNHEY and CDR2 SVGAGI. This CDR3 has 13 amino acids. V lost 5 bases to trimming and J lost 5 bases, with 12 bases between them.

This chain uses TRBV28 with TRBJ1-3; 7 nucleotides match TRBD1. Germline V gives CDR1 MDHEN, CDR2 SYDVKM. This CDR3 contains 15 residues. Trimming cost V 2 bases and J 0 bases; bases outside gene matches: 1. CDR3 coding DNA: TGTGCCAGCAGTTTAAACAGGGGCTCTGGAAACACCATATATTTT. Its translation is CASSLNRGSGNTIYF.

A remark on this clone: This sample also contains other DNA sequences that code for the same CDR3. The CDR3 DNA reads TGTGCCAGCAGCCTATCGGAGACCCAGTACTTC. Protein product: CASSLSETQYF. V is TRBV7-2 and J is TRBJ2-5, with D unresolved. V was shortened by 5 bases and J by 5 bases, with 6 bases between the two germline ends. Germline CDR1 is SGHTA and CDR2 is FQGNSA. The CDR3 runs to 11 residues.

The rearrangement joins TRBV5-1 to TRBJ2-3, with 10 bases aligning to TRBD2. J gave up 1 base and V 4 bases, and 3 bases lay outside the gene matches. CDR3 length: 15 amino acids. Germline CDR1 is SGHRS and CDR2 is YFSETQ. As DNA, the CDR3 is TGCGCCAGCAGCCTCGGGACTAGCGGCACAGATACGCAGTATTTT. This sequence encodes CASSLGTSGTDTQYF.

This chain's CDR3 is CASSLTGTLSYEQYF. CDR3 DNA sequence: TGTGCCAGCAGCCTGACCGGGACTCTTTCTTACGAGCAGTACTTC. The gene calls are TRBV14 and TRBJ2-7, with D maybe TRBD2 (6 bases). Germline assignment: CDR1 SGHDN and CDR2 FVKESK. This CDR3 contains 15 residues. The ends were cut back, 4 bases at V and 4 bases at J, with 17 bases in the middle.